The clone carrying this TCR beta chain was observed a single time. The sample comes from a study of blood T cell repertoires in COVID-19. The CDR3 runs 15 residues. Trimming at V came to 0 bases and at J to 6 bases, leaving 1 base not matched to a gene. CDR1 MNHNY and CDR2 SVGAGI come from the germline V gene (reference sequence). The data were produced by immunoSEQ multiplex PCR, yet TCRdb's version contains in-frame clones alone and is incomplete. The table includes tens of thousands of clones, approximately 80% detected once. Sequenced material: peripheral blood. The V gene is TRBV6-6, the J gene TRBJ2-1; 11 bases match TRBD2. The source of this sequence is a human donor with active or convalescent COVID-19. The donor label of this sample is uncertain. CDR3 bases: TGTGCCAGCAGTTACTCGGGGACTAGCGGCAATGAGCAGTTCTTC. Encoded protein: CASSYSGTSGNEQFF.